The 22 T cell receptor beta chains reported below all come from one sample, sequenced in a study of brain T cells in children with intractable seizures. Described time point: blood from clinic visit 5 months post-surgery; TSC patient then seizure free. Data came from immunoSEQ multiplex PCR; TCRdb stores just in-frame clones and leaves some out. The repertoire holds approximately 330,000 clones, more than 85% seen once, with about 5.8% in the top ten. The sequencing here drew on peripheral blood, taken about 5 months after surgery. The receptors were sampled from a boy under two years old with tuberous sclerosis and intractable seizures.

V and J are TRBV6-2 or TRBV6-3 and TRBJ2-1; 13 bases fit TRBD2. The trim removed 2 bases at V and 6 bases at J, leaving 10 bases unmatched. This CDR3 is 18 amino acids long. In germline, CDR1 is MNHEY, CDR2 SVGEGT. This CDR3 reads CASSYLTKLAGGPNEQFF. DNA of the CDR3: TGTGCCAGCAGTTACCTTACCAAACTAGCGGGGGGGCCCAATGAGCAGTTCTTC.

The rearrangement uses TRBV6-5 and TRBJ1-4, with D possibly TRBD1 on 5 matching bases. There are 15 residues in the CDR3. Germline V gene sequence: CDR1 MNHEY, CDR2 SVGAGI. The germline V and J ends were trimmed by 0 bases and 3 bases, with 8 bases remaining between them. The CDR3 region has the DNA TGTGCCAGCAGTTACTCGGGGGGGGCTAATGAAAAACTGTTTTTT. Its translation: CASSYSGGANEKLFF.

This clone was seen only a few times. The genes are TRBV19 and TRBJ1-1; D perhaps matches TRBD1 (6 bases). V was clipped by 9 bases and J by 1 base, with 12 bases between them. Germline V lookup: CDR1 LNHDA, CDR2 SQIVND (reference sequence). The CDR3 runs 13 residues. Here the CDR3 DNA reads TGTGCCAGCGGACAGACCGAGAACACTGAAGCTTTCTTT. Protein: CASGQTENTEAFF. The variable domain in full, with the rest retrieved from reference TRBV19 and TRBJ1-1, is DGGITQSPKYLFRKEGQNVTLSCEQNLNHDAMYWYRQDPGQGLRLIYYSQIVNDFQKGDIAEGYSVSREKKESFPLTVTSAQKNPTAFYLCASGQTENTEAFFGQGTRLTVV.

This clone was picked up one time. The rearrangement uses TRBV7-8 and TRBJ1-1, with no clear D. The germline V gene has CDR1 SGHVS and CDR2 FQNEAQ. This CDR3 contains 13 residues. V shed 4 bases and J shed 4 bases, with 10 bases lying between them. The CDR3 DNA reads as TGTGCCAGCAGCTCCGGGGAAGGCACTGAAGCTTTCTTT. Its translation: CASSSGEGTEAFF.

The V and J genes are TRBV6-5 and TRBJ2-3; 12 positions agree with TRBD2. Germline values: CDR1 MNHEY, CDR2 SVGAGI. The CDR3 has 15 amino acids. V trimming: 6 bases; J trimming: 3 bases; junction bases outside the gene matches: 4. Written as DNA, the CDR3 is TGTGCCAGCAGATGGACTAGCGGGGAGACAGATACGCAGTATTTT. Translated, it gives CASRWTSGETDTQYF.

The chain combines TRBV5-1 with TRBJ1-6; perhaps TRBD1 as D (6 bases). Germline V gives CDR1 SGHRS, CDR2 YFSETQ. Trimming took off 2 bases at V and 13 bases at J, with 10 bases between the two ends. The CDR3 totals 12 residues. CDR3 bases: TGCGCCAGCAGCTTACAGGGTGGTCCCCTCCACTTT. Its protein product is CASSLQGGPLHF.

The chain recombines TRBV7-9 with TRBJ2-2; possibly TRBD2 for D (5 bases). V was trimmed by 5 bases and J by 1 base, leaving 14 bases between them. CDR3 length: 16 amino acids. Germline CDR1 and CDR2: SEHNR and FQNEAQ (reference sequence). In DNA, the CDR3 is TGTGCCAGCAGCCCCCTAGACGGAGGGAACACCGGGGAGCTGTTTTTT. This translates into CASSPLDGGNTGELFF.

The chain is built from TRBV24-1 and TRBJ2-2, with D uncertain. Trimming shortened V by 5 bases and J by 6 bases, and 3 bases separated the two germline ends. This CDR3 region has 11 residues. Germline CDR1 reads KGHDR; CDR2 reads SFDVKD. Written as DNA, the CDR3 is TGTGCCACCAGTGTTGCCGGGGAGCTGTTTTTT. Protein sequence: CATSVAGELFF.

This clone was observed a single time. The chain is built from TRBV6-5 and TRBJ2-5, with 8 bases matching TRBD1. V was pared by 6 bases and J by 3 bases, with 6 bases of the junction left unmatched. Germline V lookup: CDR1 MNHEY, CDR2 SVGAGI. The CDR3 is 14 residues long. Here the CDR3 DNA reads TGTGCCAGCAGCAGGACAGGGATGGAAGAGACCCAGTACTTC. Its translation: CASSRTGMEETQYF.

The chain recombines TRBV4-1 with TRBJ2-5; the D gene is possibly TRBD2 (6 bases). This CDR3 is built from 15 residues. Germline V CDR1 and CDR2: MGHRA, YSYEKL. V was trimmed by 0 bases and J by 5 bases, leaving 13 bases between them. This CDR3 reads CASSQEGREDETQYF. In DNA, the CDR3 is TGCGCCAGCAGCCAAGAGGGCAGGGAGGACGAGACCCAGTACTTC.

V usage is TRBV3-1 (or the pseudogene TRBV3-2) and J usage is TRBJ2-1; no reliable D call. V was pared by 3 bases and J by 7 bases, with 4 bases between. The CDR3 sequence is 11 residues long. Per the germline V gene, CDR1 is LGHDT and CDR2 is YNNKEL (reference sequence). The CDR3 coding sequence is TGTGCCAGCAGCCACGTGAATGAGCAGTTCTTC. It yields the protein CASSHVNEQFF.

CDR3 protein: CASSPDRDGSYEQYF. DNA of the CDR3: TGCGCCAGCAGCCCAGATCGGGACGGGAGCTACGAGCAGTACTTC. V gene TRBV5-1 combines with J gene TRBJ2-7; possible D gene TRBD2, 6 bases. The germline V gene has CDR1 SGHRS and CDR2 YFSETQ. This CDR3 has 15 amino acids. The V end lost 4 bases, the J end lost 3 bases, and 17 bases lay between the germline ends.

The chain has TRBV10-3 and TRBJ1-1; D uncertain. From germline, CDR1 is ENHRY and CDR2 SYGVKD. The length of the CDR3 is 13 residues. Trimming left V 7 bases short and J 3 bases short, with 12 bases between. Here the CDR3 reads CAITLTLDTEAFF. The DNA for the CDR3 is TGTGCCATCACCTTGACACTGGACACTGAAGCTTTCTTT.

The CDR3 region is CASSIGVLADTGELFF. CDR3 coding DNA: TGTGCCAGTAGTATAGGTGTACTAGCGGACACCGGGGAGCTGTTTTTT. The rearrangement links TRBV19 to TRBJ2-2, with 8 bases aligning to TRBD2. This CDR3 has 16 amino acids. CDR1 and CDR2 from the germline V gene are LNHDA and SQIVND (reference sequence). The V gene end was trimmed by 1 base and the J gene end by 3 bases; junction bases not matched to a gene: 4.

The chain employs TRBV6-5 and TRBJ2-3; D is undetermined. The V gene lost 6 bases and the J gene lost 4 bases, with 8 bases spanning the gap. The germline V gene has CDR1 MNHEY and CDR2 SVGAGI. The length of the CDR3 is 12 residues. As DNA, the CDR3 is TGTGCCAGCAGCCATACAGCAGATACGCAGTATTTT. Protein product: CASSHTADTQYF.

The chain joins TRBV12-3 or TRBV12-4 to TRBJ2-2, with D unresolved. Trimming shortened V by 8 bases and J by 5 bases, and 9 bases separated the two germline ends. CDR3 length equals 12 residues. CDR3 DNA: TGTGCCAGCCGGAAAGGGACCGGGGAGCTGTTTTTT. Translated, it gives CASRKGTGELFF.

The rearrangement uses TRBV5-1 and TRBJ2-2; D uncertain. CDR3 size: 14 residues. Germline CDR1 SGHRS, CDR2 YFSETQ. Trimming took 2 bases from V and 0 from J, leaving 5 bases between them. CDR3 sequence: CASSFPSNTGELFF. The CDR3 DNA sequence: TGCGCCAGCAGCTTTCCGTCGAACACCGGGGAGCTGTTTTTT.

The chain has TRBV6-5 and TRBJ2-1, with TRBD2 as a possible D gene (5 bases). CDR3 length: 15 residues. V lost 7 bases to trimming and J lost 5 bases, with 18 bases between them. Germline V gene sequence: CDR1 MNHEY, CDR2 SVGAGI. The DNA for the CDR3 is TGTGCCAGCATCAAAGGAGTCCTCGGGGACAATGAGCAGTTCTTC. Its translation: CASIKGVLGDNEQFF.

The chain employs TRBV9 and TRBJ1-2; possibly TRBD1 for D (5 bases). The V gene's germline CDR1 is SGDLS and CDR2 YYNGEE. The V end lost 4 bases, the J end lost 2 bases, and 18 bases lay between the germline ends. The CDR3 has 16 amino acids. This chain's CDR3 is CASSFQPGTENYGYTF. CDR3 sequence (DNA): TGTGCCAGCAGCTTCCAACCCGGGACGGAGAACTATGGCTACACCTTC.

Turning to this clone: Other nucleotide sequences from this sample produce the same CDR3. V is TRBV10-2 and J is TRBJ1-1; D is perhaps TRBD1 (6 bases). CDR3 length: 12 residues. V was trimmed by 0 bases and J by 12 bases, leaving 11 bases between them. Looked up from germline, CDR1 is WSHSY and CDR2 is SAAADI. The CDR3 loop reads CASSESQGRTFF. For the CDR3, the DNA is TGCGCCAGCAGTGAGTCGCAGGGGAGAACTTTCTTT.

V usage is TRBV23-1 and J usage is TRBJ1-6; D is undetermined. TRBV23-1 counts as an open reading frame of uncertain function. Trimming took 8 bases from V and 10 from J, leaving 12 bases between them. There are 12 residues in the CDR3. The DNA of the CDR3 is TGCGCCAGCGGACTATTAAAATCACCCCTCCACTTT. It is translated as CASGLLKSPLHF.

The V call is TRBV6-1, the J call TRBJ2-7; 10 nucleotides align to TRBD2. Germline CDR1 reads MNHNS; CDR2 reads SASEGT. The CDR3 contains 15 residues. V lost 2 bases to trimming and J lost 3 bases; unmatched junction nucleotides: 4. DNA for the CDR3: TGTGCCAGCAGTGAACTGGCTAGCGGGAGCTACGAGCAGTACTTC. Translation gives CASSELASGSYEQYF.